This T cell receptor beta chain was sequenced in a study of T cells in women clearing cervical HPV infection. Study-level background: Donors had HPV16-related CIN3 or worse; 2 had invasive cancer. Case blood drawn at lesion detection; control blood after infection cleared.

Measured with immunoSEQ multiplex PCR; TCRdb has only the in-frame clones, and not every one. The listing records roughly 13,000 clones. Regarding the study as a whole: A classifier using richness and V gene abundances reached an AUC of more than 0.8.

This CDR3 region has 18 residues. The V gene's germline CDR1 is MNHNS and CDR2 SASEGT. The V and J ends lost 2 bases and 6 bases, in that order; junction bases with no gene match: 16. HPV was found by MY09/MY11 PCR and dot-blot genotyping. As concerns this clone: Antigen unknown. Sequencing ends 3 residues short of the CDR3 end; the germline J gene provides the rest.

The sample comprised blood buffy coat. V gene TRBV6-1 combines with J gene TRBJ1-5, with 7 bases that match TRBD1. This TCR was sampled from a woman between 18 and 75 years old with a cervical HPV16 infection that either progressed to CIN3+ or cleared (not recorded which). The part of the CDR3 DNA that was read is TGTGCCAGCAGTGAACAGCGGGTTTGGGACAGCCCGGCTCAGCCC. Residues: CASSEQRVWDSPAQP. The whole CDR3 region reads CASSEQRVWDSPAQPQHF.